These T cell receptor beta chains were read from a single sample in a study of blood T cell repertoires in COVID-19. Produced via immunoSEQ multiplex PCR; TCRdb's table is partial and in-frame only. The sample gives 150,000 to 200,000 clones, approximately 86% of which show up once; about 2.5% is in the top ten. Material for sequencing was peripheral blood. These receptors were taken from a man in his forties with active or convalescent COVID-19. Both conserved end residues are part of each CDR3. D genes are given only for firm matches. Some rows have no size entry. The others give once, few or many, or a class for an expanded clone.

V,D,size,J,DNA,CDR3
TRBV5-1,NA,few,TRBJ1-1,TGCGCCAGCAGCCCCGAGCGGTCCAACACTGAAGCTTTCTTT,CASSPERSNTEAFF
TRBV11-3,TRBD2,NA,TRBJ2-1,TGTGCCAGCAGCCCCCGACTTGGGACTAGCGGGGGGGACTCCTACAATGAGCAGTTCTTC,CASSPRLGTSGGDSYNEQFF
TRBV7-2,NA,once,TRBJ1-5,TGTGCCAGCAGCTTGACAGACAATCAGCCCCAGCATTTT,CASSLTDNQPQHF
TRBV10-3,NA,few,TRBJ1-3,TGTGCCATCAGTGAGTCGGTCTCGAGCTCTGGAAACACCATATATTTT,CAISESVSSSGNTIYF
TRBV5-1,TRBD2,NA,TRBJ2-5,TGCGCCAGCAGCTTGTATAGCGGGGGGTTCCAAGAGACCCAGTACTTC,CASSLYSGGFQETQYF
TRBV9,NA,NA,TRBJ1-2,TGTGCCAGCAGCGCAGGGAGGGGCGAATTGGACTACACCTTC,CASSAGRGELDYTF
TRBV3-1/TRBV3-2,TRBD1,NA,TRBJ2-3,TGTGCCAGCAGATCCACAGGGGTTGGCACAGATACGCAGTATTTT,CASRSTGVGTDTQYF
TRBV13,TRBD1,NA,TRBJ2-1,TGTGCCAGCAGCCGTAAGCCCGGACAGGGAAACAATGAGCAGTTCTTC,CASSRKPGQGNNEQFF
TRBV2,NA,few,TRBJ1-1,TGTGCCAGCAGTGAAGAGTTACTGATGAACACTGAAGCTTTCTTT,CASSEELLMNTEAFF
TRBV9,NA,NA,TRBJ1-5,TGTGCCAGCAGCGTAGCGGGGTCCAATCAGCCCCAGCATTTT,CASSVAGSNQPQHF
TRBV6-1,NA,NA,TRBJ1-4,TGTGCCAGCAGCCGCGTACCTCGTGCTAATGAAAAACTGTTTTTT,CASSRVPRANEKLFF
TRBV10-1,NA,NA,TRBJ2-1,TGCGCCAGCAGTGAGGACAGCTACAATGAGCAGTTCTTC,CASSEDSYNEQFF
TRBV28,NA,NA,TRBJ1-4,TGTGCCAGCAGCCCCACCGGGGCAACTAATGAAAAACTGTTTTTT,CASSPTGATNEKLFF
TRBV6-5,NA,NA,TRBJ2-5,TGTGCCAGCAGTCCCCACAACCAAGAGACCCAGTACTTC,CASSPHNQETQYF
TRBV28,NA,NA,TRBJ1-1,TGTGCCAGCAGTTTATCGGTGTCCCTCGAAGCTTTCTTT,CASSLSVSLEAFF
TRBV18,NA,NA,TRBJ2-3,TGTGCCAGCTCACCGGAGGAAGATACGCAGTATTTT,CASSPEEDTQYF
TRBV6-5,NA,NA,TRBJ1-1,TGTGCCAGCAGTTGGGGGCGCACTGAAGCTTTCTTT,CASSWGRTEAFF
TRBV7-9,TRBD2,few,TRBJ2-1,TGTGCCAGCAGCTTAGCAGCGGGGGATGAGCAGTTCTTC,CASSLAAGDEQFF
TRBV2,TRBD1,NA,TRBJ1-5,TGTGCCAGCAGTAGACAGGGGAACCTCAATCAGCCCCAGCATTTT,CASSRQGNLNQPQHF